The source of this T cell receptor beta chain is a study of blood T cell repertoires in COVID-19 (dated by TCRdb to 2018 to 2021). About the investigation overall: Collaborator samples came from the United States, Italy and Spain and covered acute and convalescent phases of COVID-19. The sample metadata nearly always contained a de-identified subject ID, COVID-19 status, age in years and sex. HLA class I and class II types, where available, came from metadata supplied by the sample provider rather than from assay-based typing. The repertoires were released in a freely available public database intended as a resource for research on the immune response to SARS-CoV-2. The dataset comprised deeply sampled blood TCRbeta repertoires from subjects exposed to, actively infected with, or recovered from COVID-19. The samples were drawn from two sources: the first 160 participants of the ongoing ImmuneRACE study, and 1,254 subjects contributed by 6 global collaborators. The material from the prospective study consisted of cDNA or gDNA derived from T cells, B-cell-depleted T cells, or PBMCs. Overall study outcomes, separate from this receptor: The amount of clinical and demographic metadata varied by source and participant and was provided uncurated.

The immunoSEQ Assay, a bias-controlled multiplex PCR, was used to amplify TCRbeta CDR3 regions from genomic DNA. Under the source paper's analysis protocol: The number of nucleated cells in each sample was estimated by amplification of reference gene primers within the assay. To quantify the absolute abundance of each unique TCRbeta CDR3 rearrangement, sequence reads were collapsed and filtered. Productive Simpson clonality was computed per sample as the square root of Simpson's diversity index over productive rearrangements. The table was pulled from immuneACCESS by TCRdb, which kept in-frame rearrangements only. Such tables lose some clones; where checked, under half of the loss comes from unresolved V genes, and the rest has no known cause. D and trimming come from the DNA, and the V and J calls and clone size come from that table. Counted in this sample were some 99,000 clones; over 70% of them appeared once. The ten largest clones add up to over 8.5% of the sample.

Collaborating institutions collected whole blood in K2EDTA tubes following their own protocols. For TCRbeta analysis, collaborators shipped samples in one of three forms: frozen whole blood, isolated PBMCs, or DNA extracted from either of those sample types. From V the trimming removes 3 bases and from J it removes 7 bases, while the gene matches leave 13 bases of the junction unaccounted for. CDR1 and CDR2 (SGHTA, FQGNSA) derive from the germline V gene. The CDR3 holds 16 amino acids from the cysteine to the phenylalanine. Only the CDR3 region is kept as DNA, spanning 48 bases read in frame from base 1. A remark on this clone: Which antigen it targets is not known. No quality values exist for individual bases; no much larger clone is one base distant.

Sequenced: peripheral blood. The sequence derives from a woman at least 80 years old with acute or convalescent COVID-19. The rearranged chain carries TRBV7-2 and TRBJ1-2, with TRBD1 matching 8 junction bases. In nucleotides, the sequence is TGTGCCAGCAGCTTGCGACAGGGGCAGGGGAGTTCTGGCTACACCTTC. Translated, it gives CASSLRQGQGSSGYTF.